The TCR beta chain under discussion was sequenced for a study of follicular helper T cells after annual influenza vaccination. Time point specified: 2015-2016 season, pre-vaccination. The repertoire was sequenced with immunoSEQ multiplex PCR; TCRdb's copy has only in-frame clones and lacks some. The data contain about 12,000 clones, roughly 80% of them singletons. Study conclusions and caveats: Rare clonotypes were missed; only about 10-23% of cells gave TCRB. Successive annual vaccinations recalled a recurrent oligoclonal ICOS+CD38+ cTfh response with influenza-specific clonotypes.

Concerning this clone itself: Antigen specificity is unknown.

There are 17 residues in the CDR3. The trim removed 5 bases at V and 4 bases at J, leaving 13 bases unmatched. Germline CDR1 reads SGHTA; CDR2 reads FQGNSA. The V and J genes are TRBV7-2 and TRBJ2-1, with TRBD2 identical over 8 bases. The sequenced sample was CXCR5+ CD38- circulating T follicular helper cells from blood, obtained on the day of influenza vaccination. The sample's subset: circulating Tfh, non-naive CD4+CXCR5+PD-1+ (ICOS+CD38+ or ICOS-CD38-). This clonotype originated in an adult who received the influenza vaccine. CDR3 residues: CASSRGSGAGGYNEQFF. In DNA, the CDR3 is TGTGCCAGCAGCCGAGGGTCGGGCGCGGGGGGATACAATGAGCAGTTCTTC.